The sequence of this TCR beta chain was determined in a study of vaccination effects on CD4 cells after COVID-19. About the study: A couple of convalescent patients gave samples 16 days and one week before vaccination.

This clone was seen more than once but under ten times. Its antigen is still unknown. Profiled with immunoSEQ multiplex PCR; TCRdb holds only in-frame clones, not every one. The table shows about 45,000 clones, with 60% to 75% occurring only once. In the ViraFEST assay, antigen-specific CD4+ clonotypes were identified by expansion after peptide-pool stimulation. When around 10 days of culture had elapsed, CD4+ T cells were isolated. Infection with SARS-CoV-2 occurred in the person between March and December 2020, and PCR confirmed it. Trimming removed 4 bases from V and 4 bases from J; junction bases left unmatched: 3. CDR1 is SNHLY, CDR2 FYNNEI, per germline. CDR3 length: 14 residues.

This receptor was identified in a human donor who had a prior SARS-CoV-2 infection. The genes are TRBV2 and TRBJ1-5; TRBD1 agrees at 8 bases. Material: CD4+ T cells from PBMCs cultured with a peptide pool, obtained before COVID-19 vaccination. CDR3 amino acids: CASSGQGWNQPQHF. Written as DNA, the CDR3 is TGTGCCAGCAGTGGACAGGGGTGGAATCAGCCCCAGCATTTT.